This T cell receptor (beta chain) was sequenced in a study of graft-versus-host responses after intestinal transplantation. About the study: Each patient got anti-thymocyte globulin induction, then tacrolimus and steroids for roughly 3 years.

The data were produced by immunoSEQ multiplex PCR, yet TCRdb's version contains in-frame clones alone and is incomplete. The sample contains about 23,000 clones, 90% of which appear only once. The sequencing here drew on PBMCs, taken roughly 38 days after intestinal transplant. The TCR comes from a human patient who received an intestinal transplant, so some T cells may come from the graft donor.

CDR3 coding DNA: TGTGCCAGCAGCGCCGGATGGGGGGTGAACACTGAAGCTTTCTTT. It codes for CASSAGWGVNTEAFF. This sequence joins TRBV9 and TRBJ1-1, with D tentatively TRBD1 (5 bases). The CDR3 spans 15 residues. Germline V gene sequence: CDR1 SGDLS, CDR2 YYNGEE. The V and J ends lost 3 bases and 0 bases respectively, with 12 bases between them.